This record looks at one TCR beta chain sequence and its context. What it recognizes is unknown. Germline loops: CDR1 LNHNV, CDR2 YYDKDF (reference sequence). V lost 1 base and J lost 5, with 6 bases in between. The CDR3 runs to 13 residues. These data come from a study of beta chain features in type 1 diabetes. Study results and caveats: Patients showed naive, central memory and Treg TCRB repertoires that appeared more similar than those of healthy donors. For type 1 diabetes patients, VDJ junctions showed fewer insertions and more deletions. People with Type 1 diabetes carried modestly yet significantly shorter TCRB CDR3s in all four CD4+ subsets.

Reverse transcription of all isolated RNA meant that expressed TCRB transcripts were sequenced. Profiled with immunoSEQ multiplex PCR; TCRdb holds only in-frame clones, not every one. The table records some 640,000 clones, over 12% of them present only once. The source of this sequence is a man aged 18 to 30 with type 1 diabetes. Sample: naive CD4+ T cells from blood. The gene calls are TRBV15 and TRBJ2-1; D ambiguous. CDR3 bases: TGTGCCACCAGCAGAGGACCCAACAATGAGCAGTTCTTC. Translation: CATSRGPNNEQFF.